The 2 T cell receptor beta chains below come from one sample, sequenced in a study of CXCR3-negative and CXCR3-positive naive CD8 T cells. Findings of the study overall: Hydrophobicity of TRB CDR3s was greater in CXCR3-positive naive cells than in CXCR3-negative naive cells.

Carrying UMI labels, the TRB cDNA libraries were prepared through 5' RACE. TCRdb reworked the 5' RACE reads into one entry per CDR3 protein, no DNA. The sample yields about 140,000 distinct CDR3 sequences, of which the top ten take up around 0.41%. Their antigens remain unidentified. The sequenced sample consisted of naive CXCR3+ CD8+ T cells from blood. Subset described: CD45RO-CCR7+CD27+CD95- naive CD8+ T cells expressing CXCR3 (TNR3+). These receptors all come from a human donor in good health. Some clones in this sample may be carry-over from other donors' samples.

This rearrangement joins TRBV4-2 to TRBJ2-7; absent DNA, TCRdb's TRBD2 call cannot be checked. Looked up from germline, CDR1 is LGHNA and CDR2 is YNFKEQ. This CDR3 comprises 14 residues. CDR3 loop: CASREGREGYEQYF.

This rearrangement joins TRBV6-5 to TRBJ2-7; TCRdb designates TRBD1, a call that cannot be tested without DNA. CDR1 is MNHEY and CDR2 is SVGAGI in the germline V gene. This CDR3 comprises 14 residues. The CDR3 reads CASSYVGQGAEQYF.